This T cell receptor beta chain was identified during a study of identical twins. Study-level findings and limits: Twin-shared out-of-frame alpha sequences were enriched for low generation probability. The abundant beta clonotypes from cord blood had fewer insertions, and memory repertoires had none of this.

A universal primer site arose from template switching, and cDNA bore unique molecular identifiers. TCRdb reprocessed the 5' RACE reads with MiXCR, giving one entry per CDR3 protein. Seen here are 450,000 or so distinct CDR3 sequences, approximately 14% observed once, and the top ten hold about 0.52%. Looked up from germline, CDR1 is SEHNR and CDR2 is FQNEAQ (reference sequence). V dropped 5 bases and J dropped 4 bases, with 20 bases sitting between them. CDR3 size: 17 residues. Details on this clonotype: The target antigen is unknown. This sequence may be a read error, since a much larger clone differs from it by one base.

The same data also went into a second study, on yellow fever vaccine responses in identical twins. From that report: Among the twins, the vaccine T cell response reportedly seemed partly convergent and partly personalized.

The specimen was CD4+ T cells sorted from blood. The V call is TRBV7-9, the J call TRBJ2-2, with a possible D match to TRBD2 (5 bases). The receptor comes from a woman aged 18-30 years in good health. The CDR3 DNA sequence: TGTGCCAGCAGCCCTAGGACGGCGTTGGGGAGCACCGGGGAGCTGTTTTTT. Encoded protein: CASSPRTALGSTGELFF. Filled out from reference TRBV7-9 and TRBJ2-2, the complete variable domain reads DTGVSQNPRHKITKRGQNVTFRCDPISEHNRLYWYRQTLGQGPEFLTYFQNEAQLEKSRLLSDRFSAERPKGSFSTLEIQRTEQGDSAMYLCASSPRTALGSTGELFFGEGSRLTVL.